This T cell receptor (beta chain) was found in a study of blood T cell repertoires in COVID-19. About the research overall: In each case, the material was cDNA or gDNA derived from T cells, B-cell-depleted T cells, or PBMCs.

V lost 5 bases and J lost 4; bases outside the gene matches: 14. Germline V CDR1 and CDR2: MDHEN, SYDVKM. The CDR3 has 18 residues. Recovered status in Cohort 3 required two negative PCRs, clearance, or symptom resolution. Authors' processing steps: Amplifying reference gene primers gave estimates of nucleated cell counts. TCRdb keeps only in-frame clones here, not all; method: immunoSEQ multiplex PCR. Clone size and the V and J calls come from that table; the DNA yielded D and trimming. The sample includes a few hundred thousand clones, roughly 87% of them seen just once. The sequenced material came from PBMCs or T cells enriched from blood (not recorded which). The chain joins TRBV28 to TRBJ1-5, with 10 bases that match TRBD1. The receptor was derived from a woman aged 30 to 39 who had recovered from COVID-19. The CDR3 protein is CASSLPGQGILGNQPQHF. CDR3 DNA sequence: TGTGCCAGCAGTCTACCGGGACAGGGGATTTTGGGGAATCAGCCCCAGCATTTT.